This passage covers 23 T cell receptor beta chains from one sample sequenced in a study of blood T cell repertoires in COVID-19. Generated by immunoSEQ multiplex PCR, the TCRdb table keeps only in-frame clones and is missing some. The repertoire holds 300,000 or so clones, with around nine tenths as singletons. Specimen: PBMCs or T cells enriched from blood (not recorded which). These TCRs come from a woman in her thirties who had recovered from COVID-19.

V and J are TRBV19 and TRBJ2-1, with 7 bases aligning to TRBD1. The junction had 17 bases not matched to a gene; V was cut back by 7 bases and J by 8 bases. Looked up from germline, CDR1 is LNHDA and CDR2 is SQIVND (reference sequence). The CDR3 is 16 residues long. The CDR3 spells CASTNRQGRFSYEQFF. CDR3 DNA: TGTGCCAGTACCAATCGACAGGGTAGATTTTCTTATGAGCAGTTCTTC.

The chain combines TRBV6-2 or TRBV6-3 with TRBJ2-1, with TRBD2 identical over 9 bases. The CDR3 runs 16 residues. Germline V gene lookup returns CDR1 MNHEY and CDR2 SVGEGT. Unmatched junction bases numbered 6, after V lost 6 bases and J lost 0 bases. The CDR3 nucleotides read TGTGCCAGCAGCCCTAGACTAGCGGCCTCCTACAATGAGCAGTTCTTC. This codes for CASSPRLAASYNEQFF.

The CDR3 DNA is TGCAGCGTTGCCGGGACTAGCGGGAGGGCCGGAAACATTCAGTACTTC. Translating gives CSVAGTSGRAGNIQYF. The V and J genes are TRBV29-1 and TRBJ2-4; TRBD2 aligns across 16 bases. Trimming took 4 bases from V and 6 from J; bases not matched to a gene: 6. The CDR3 sequence is 16 residues long. Germline CDR1 SQVTM, CDR2 ANQGSEA.

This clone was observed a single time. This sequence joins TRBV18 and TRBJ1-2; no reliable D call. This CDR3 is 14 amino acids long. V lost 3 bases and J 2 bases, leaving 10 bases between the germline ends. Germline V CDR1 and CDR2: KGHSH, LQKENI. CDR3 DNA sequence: TGTGCCAGCTCACCCCGGGGAGAGAACTATGGCTACACCTTC. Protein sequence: CASSPRGENYGYTF.

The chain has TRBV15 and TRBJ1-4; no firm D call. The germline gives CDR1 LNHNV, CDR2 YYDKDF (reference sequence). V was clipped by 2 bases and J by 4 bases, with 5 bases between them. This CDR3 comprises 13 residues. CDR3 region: CATSRYFNEKLFF. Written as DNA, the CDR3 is TGTGCCACCAGCAGATATTTTAATGAAAAACTGTTTTTT.

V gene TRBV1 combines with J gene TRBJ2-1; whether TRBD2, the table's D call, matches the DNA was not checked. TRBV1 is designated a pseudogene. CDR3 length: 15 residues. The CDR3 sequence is CTSSPVLAGAAEQFF. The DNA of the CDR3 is TGCACCAGCAGCCCGGTACTAGCGGGAGCCGCTGAGCAGTTCTTC.

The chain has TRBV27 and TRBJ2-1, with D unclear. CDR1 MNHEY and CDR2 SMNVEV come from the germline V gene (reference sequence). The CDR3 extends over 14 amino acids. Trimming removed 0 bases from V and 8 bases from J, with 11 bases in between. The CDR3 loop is CASSLSESEDEQFF. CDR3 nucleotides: TGTGCCAGCAGTTTATCGGAAAGCGAAGATGAGCAGTTCTTC.

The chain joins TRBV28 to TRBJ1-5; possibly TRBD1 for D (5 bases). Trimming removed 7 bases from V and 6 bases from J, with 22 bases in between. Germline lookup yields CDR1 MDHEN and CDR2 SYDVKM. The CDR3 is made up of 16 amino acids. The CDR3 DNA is TGTGCCAGCAATGAGGCCCCGGGAGGGGAGGGTCAGCCCCAGCATTTT. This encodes CASNEAPGGEGQPQHF.

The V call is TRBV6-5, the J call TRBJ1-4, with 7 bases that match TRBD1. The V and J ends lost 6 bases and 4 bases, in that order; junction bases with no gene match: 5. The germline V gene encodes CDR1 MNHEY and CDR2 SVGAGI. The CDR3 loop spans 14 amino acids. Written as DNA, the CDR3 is TGTGCCAGCAGCGGGACAGCCTATAATGAAAAACTGTTTTTT. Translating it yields CASSGTAYNEKLFF.

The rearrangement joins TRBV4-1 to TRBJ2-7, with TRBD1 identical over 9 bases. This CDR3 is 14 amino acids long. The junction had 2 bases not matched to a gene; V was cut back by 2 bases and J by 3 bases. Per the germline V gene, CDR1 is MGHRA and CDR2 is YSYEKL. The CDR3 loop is CASSQSGQGYEQYF. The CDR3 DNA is TGCGCCAGCAGCCAATCGGGACAGGGCTACGAGCAGTACTTC.

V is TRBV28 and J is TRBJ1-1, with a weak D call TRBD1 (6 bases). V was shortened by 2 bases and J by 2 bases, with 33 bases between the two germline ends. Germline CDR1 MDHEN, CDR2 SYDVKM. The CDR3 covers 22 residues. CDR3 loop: CASSLASTLGGAGASLNTEAFF. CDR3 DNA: TGTGCCAGCAGTTTAGCTTCGACGTTGGGGGGGGCTGGCGCGAGCCTTAACACTGAAGCTTTCTTT.

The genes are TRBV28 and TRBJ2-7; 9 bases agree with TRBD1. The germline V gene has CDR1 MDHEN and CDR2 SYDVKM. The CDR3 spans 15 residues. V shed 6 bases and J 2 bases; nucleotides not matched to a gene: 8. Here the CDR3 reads CASRPPGQGPYEQYF. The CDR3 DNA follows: TGTGCCAGCAGACCTCCGGGACAGGGCCCCTACGAGCAGTACTTC.

The CDR3 sequence: CASSSNKWGVPSYEQYF. CDR3 DNA sequence: TGTGCCAGCAGTTCCAACAAATGGGGGGTTCCCAGCTACGAGCAGTACTTC. The chain recombines TRBV28 with TRBJ2-7; possible D gene TRBD2, 6 bases. Trimming took 4 bases from V and 3 from J, leaving 22 bases between them. This CDR3 has 17 residues. Germline V gene sequence: CDR1 MDHEN, CDR2 SYDVKM.

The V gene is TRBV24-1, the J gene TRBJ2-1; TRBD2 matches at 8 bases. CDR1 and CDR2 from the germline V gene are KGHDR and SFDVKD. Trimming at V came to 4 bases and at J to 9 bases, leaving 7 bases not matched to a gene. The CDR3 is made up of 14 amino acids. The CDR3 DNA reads TGTGCCACCAGTGACCCGGGAGGGCCTGTTGAGCAGTTCTTC. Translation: CATSDPGGPVEQFF.

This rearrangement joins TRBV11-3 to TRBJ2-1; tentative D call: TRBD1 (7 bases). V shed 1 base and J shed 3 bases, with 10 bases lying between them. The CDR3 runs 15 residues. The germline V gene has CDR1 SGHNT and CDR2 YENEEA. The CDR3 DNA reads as TGTGCCAGCAGCTTAGGACAGGGAGGCTACAATGAGCAGTTCTTC. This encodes CASSLGQGGYNEQFF. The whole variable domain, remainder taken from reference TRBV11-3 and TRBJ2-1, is EAGVVQSPRYKIIEKKQPVAFWCNPISGHNTLYWYLQNLGQGPELLIRYENEEAVDDSQLPKDRFSAERLKGVDSTLKIQPAELGDSAVYLCASSLGQGGYNEQFFGPGTRLTVL.

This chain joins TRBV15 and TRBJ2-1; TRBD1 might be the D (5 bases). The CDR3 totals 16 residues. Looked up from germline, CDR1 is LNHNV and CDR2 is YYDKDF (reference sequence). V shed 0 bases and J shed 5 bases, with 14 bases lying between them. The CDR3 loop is CATSRDSRRANNEQFF. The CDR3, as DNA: TGTGCCACCAGCAGAGATTCCCGCAGGGCTAACAATGAGCAGTTCTTC.

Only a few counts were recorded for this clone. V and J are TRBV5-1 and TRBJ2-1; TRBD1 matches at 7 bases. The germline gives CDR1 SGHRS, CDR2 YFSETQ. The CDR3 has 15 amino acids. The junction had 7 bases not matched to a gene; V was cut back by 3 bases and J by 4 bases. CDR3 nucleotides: TGCGCCAGCAGCTCGGGACAGAACCTGTACAATGAGCAGTTCTTC. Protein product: CASSSGQNLYNEQFF. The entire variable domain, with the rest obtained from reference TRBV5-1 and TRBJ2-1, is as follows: KAGVTQTPRYLIKTRGQQVTLSCSPISGHRSVSWYQQTPGQGLQFLFEYFSETQRNKGNFPGRFSGRQFSNSRSEMNVSTLELGDSALYLCASSSGQNLYNEQFFGPGTRLTVL.

In DNA, the CDR3 is TGCGCCAGCAGTCCGCGGGACAGCGTTGACAATGAGCAGTTCTTC. This sequence encodes CASSPRDSVDNEQFF. This chain uses TRBV5-1 with TRBJ2-1; tentatively, D is TRBD1 (7 bases). Germline CDR1 is SGHRS and CDR2 is YFSETQ. This CDR3 is built from 15 residues. V dropped 5 bases and J dropped 5 bases, with 17 bases sitting between them.

CDR3 amino acids: CASRQRQKKETQYF. CDR3 in DNA: TGTGCCAGCCGCCAGAGACAGAAAAAAGAGACCCAGTACTTC. This sequence joins TRBV6-5 and TRBJ2-5, with D perhaps TRBD1 (5 bases). Germline V lookup: CDR1 MNHEY, CDR2 SVGAGI. The CDR3 loop spans 14 amino acids. V lost 8 bases and J 3 bases, leaving 16 bases between the germline ends.

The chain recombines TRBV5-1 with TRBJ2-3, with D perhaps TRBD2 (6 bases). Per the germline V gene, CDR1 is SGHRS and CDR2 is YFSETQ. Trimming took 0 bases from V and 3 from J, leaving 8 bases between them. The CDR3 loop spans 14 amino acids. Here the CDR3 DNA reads TGCGCCAGCAGCTTGGGCGGGATAACAGATACGCAGTATTTT. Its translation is CASSLGGITDTQYF. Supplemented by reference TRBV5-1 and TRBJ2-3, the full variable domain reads KAGVTQTPRYLIKTRGQQVTLSCSPISGHRSVSWYQQTPGQGLQFLFEYFSETQRNKGNFPGRFSGRQFSNSRSEMNVSTLELGDSALYLCASSLGGITDTQYFGPGTRLTVL.

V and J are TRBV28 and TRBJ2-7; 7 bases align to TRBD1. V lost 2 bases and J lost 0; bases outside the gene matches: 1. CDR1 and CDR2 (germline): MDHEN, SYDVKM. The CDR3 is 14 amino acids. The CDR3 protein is CASSLRTGSYEQYF. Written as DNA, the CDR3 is TGTGCCAGCAGTTTACGGACAGGCTCCTACGAGCAGTACTTC.

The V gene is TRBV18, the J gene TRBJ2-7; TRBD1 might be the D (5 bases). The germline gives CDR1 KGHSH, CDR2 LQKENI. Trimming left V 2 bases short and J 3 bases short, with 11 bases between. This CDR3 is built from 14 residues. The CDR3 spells CASSPRGSSYEQYF. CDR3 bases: TGTGCCAGCTCACCAAGGGGATCCAGCTACGAGCAGTACTTC.

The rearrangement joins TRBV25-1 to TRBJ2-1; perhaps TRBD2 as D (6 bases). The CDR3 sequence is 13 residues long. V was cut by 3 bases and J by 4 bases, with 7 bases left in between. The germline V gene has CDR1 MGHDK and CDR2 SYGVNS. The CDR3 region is CASSDSGYNEQFF. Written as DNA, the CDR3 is TGTGCCAGCAGTGATAGCGGTTACAATGAGCAGTTCTTC.